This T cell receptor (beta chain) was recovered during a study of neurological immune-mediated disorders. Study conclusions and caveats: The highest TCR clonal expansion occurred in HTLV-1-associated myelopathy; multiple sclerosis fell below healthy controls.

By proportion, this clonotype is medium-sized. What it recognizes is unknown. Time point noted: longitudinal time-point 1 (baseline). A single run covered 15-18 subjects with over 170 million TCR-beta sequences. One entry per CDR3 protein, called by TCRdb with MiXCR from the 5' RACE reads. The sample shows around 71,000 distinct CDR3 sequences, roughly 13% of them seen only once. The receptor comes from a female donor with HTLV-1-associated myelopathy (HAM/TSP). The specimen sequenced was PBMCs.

The CDR3 region has the DNA TGTGCCAGCAGCTTCGTAGAGACAGGTCACAGAAAGCCCCAGCATTTT. This translates into CASSFVETGHRKPQHF. The chain has TRBV21-1 and TRBJ1-5; the table's D call, TRBD1, was not checked against the DNA. TRBV21-1 is marked as a pseudogene. CDR3 length: 16 residues.